This passage covers 17 T cell receptor beta chains from one sample sequenced in a study of cytomegalovirus exposure and HLA in healthy donors. 13 Jbeta primers and 60 Vbeta primers were used for the PCR. Clones were sequenced by immunoSEQ multiplex PCR, and TCRdb holds only the in-frame ones, with some missing. The sample shows about 200,000 clones, roughly 80% of them seen only once. Sequenced sample: PBMCs. The source of these receptors is a man aged 45-65 years in good health and CMV-seronegative.

Within the sample, this clone is medium-sized (0.01 to 0.1%). V is TRBV6-1 and J is TRBJ1-2; 7 nucleotides align to TRBD1. After removal of 5 bases from V and 4 bases from J, the junction contained 4 bases not matched to a gene. The CDR3 has 13 amino acids. Germline loops: CDR1 MNHNS, CDR2 SASEGT. CDR3 DNA: TGTGCCAGCAGTACAGGGGAAACCTATGGCTACACCTTC. Amino acid sequence: CASSTGETYGYTF.

V and J are TRBV11-2 and TRBJ2-7; D is unclear. The CDR3 is made up of 14 amino acids. Trimming pared 4 bases from V and 3 bases from J, leaving 13 bases between. Germline CDR1 and CDR2: SGHAT and FQNNGV. In nucleotides, the CDR3 is TGTGCCAGCAGCTCCCTGGGCAGGCACTACGAGCAGTACTTC. Translation gives CASSSLGRHYEQYF.

CDR3 loop: CALRQGNDYGYTF. The CDR3 DNA sequence: TGTGCCTTACGACAGGGGAACGACTATGGCTACACCTTC. The genes are TRBV30 and TRBJ1-2; 8 bases agree with TRBD1. Germline CDR1 GTSNPN, CDR2 SVGIG (reference sequence). Trimming at V came to 7 bases and at J to 3 bases, leaving 7 bases not matched to a gene. This CDR3 region has 13 residues.

The chain combines TRBV5-5 with TRBJ1-2, with D maybe TRBD1 (5 bases). In germline, CDR1 is SGHKS, CDR2 YYEKEE (reference sequence). V was pared by 4 bases and J by 2 bases, with 15 bases between. The CDR3 extends over 15 amino acids. In nucleotides, the CDR3 is TGTGCCAGCAGCCCCTGGCAGGGCCAGAACTATGGCTACACCTTC. Amino acid sequence: CASSPWQGQNYGYTF.

CDR3 coding DNA: TGTGCCAGCAGCTCTCGGACAGGAGACACCGGGGAGCTGTTTTTT. Amino acids: CASSSRTGDTGELFF. The J gene is TRBJ2-2, the V gene TRBV7-8, with 7 bases fitting TRBD1. Trimming removed 4 bases from V and 3 bases from J; junction bases left unmatched: 5. The CDR3 has 15 amino acids. CDR1 and CDR2 (germline): SGHVS, FQNEAQ. The entire variable domain, with the rest obtained from reference TRBV7-8 and TRBJ2-2, is as follows: GAGVSQSPRYKVAKRGQDVALRCDPISGHVSLFWYQQALGQGPEFLTYFQNEAQLDKSGLPSDRFFAERPEGSVSTLKIQRTQQEDSAVYLCASSSRTGDTGELFFGEGSRLTVL.

V is TRBV2 and J is TRBJ2-3; D unresolved. V shed 5 bases and J shed 2 bases, with 2 bases lying between them. This CDR3 has 11 amino acids. The germline CDR1 and CDR2 sequences are SNHLY and FYNNEI. CDR3 loop: CASSYTDTQYF. In nucleotides, the CDR3 is TGTGCCAGCAGTTACACAGATACGCAGTATTTT.

The CDR3 DNA is TGTGCCAGCAGTGAAGCTGATTACTCGCCGTACCAAGAGACCCAGTACTTC. It encodes CASSEADYSPYQETQYF. The rearrangement links TRBV25-1 to TRBJ2-5; D remains ambiguous. CDR1 MGHDK and CDR2 SYGVNS come from the germline V gene. V gave up 2 bases and J gave up 0 bases, with 16 bases separating them. The CDR3 loop spans 17 amino acids.

The chain has TRBV18 and TRBJ2-7, with 7 bases identical to TRBD1. Trimming took 5 bases from V and 5 from J; bases not matched to a gene: 6. This CDR3 has 13 amino acids. CDR1 and CDR2 (germline): KGHSH, LQKENI. CDR3 sequence (DNA): TGTGCCAGCTCAGCGACACAGGGGAACGAGCAGTACTTC. Its protein is CASSATQGNEQYF. Full variable domain (missing parts from reference TRBV18 and TRBJ2-7): NAGVMQNPRHLVRRRGQEARLRCSPMKGHSHVYWYRQLPEEGLKFMVYLQKENIIDESGMPKERFSAEFPKEGPSILRIQQVVRGDSAAYFCASSATQGNEQYFGPGTRLTVT.

This chain uses TRBV6-4 with TRBJ1-1; the D is unclear. Germline V lookup: CDR1 MRHNA, CDR2 SNTAGT. This CDR3 has 13 amino acids. Trimming took off 3 bases at V and 10 bases at J, with 15 bases between the two ends. The CDR3 loop is CASSELGGSAAFF. The CDR3 region has the DNA TGTGCCAGCAGTGAATTAGGCGGGTCCGCAGCTTTCTTT.

The table lists this clone with a few counts. This chain uses TRBV4-2 with TRBJ2-1; TRBD2 might be the D (6 bases). V shed 0 bases and J shed 2 bases, with 20 bases lying between them. Germline loops: CDR1 LGHNA, CDR2 YNFKEQ. This CDR3 is 19 amino acids long. The CDR3 DNA sequence: TGTGCCAGCAGCCAAGATTCAGCTTTTAGGGAGGCACCCTACAATGAGCAGTTCTTC. Protein sequence: CASSQDSAFREAPYNEQFF.

V is TRBV9 and J is TRBJ2-2, with TRBD2 identical over 12 bases. Germline CDR1 reads SGDLS; CDR2 reads YYNGEE. Unmatched junction bases numbered 9, after V lost 7 bases and J lost 8 bases. The CDR3 has 15 residues. This CDR3 is CASGPGTSGLGELFF. The CDR3 nucleotides read TGTGCCAGCGGCCCGGGGACTAGCGGGTTGGGGGAGCTGTTTTTT.

This clone was seen a few times. The chain is built from TRBV5-4 and TRBJ2-1, with 11 bases identical to TRBD2. Unmatched junction bases numbered 9, after V lost 5 bases and J lost 5 bases. Looked up from germline, CDR1 is SGHNT and CDR2 is YYREEE (reference sequence). This CDR3 contains 16 residues. CDR3 coding DNA: TGTGCCAGCAGATCGGGACTAGCGGACCACAACAATGAGCAGTTCTTC. Its protein is CASRSGLADHNNEQFF.

There are a few counts of this clone. This chain uses TRBV5-4 with TRBJ2-6; no reliable D call. Germline CDR1 is SGHNT and CDR2 is YYREEE (reference sequence). Trimming stripped 0 bases from V and 0 bases from J, with 4 bases between. The CDR3 runs to 15 residues. The CDR3 coding sequence is TGTGCCAGCAGCTTGGGCAGCTCTGGGGCCAACGTCCTGACTTTC. Amino acid sequence: CASSLGSSGANVLTF.

This chain links TRBV4-2 with TRBJ2-5, with D perhaps TRBD2 (6 bases). V lost 1 base to trimming and J lost 1 base, with 19 bases between them. This CDR3 is 18 amino acids long. Germline V gene lookup returns CDR1 LGHNA and CDR2 YNFKEQ. DNA of the CDR3: TGTGCCAGCAGCCAAGGTAGCGGTACTAGAAGCCCCCAAGAGACCCAGTACTTC. Translated: CASSQGSGTRSPQETQYF.

J is TRBJ1-2 and V is TRBV9; D perhaps matches TRBD1 (6 bases). The V end was cut by 0 bases, the J end by 1 base, with 10 bases between. The CDR3 runs 15 residues. Germline CDR1 SGDLS, CDR2 YYNGEE. CDR3 residues: CASSVGGGLNYGYTF. CDR3 DNA sequence: TGTGCCAGCAGCGTAGGGGGGGGCCTTAACTATGGCTACACCTTC.

This clone has just a few counts. The chain uses TRBV5-1 and TRBJ1-4; the D gene is possibly TRBD1 (5 bases). The germline CDR1 and CDR2 sequences are SGHRS and YFSETQ. The CDR3 totals 14 residues. Trimming took off 0 bases at V and 7 bases at J, with 10 bases between the two ends. The CDR3 loop is CASSLVGRGEKLFF. Here the CDR3 DNA reads TGCGCCAGCAGCTTGGTCGGGAGGGGTGAAAAACTGTTTTTT.

The V and J genes are TRBV4-1 and TRBJ2-3; D gene ambiguous. The CDR3 length is 17 residues. V lost 1 base to trimming and J lost 0 bases, with 14 bases between them. Germline CDR1 and CDR2: MGHRA and YSYEKL. The CDR3 loop is CASSQVVMGISTDTQYF. The CDR3 region has the DNA TGCGCCAGCAGCCAAGTCGTGATGGGCATTAGCACAGATACGCAGTATTTT.